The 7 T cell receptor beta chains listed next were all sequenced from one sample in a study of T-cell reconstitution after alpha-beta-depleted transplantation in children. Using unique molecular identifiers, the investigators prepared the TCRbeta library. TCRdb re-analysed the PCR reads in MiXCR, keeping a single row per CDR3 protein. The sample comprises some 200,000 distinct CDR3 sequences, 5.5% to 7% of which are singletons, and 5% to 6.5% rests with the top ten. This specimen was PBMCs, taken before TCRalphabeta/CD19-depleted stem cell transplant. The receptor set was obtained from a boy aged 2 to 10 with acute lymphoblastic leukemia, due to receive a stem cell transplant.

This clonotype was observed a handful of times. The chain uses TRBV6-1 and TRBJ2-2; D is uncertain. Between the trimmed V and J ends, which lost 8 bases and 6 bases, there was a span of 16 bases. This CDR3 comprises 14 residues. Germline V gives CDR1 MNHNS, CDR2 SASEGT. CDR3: CASGSRAVAGELFF. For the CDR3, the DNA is TGTGCCAGCGGCTCTAGGGCAGTGGCCGGGGAGCTGTTTTTT.

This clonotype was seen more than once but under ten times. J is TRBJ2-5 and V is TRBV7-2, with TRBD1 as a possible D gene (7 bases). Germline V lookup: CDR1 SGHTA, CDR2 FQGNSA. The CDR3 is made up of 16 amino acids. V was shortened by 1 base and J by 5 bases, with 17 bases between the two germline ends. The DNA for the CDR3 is TGTGCCAGCAGCTTAGAGTCAGGGGGGATTGGGGAGACCCAGTACTTC. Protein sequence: CASSLESGGIGETQYF.

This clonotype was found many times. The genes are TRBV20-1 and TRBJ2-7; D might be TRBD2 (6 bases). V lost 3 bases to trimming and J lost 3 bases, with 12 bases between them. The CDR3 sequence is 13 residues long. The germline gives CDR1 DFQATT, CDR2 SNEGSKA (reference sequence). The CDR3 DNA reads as TGCAGTGCTAGCGGGACTCCAAACTACGAGCAGTACTTC. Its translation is CSASGTPNYEQYF.

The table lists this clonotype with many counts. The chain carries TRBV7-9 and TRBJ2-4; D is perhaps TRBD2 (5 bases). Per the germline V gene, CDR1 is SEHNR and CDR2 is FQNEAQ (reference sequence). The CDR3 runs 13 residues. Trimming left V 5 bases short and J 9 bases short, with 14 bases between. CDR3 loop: CASSPLGPGIQYF. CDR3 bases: TGTGCCAGCAGCCCACTAGGGCCGGGCATTCAGTACTTC.

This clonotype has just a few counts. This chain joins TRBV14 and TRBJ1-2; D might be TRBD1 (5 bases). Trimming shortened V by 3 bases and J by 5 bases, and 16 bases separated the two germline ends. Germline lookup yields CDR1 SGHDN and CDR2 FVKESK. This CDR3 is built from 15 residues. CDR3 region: CASSQGHFVGYGYTF. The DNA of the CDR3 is TGTGCCAGCAGCCAGGGGCACTTCGTTGGATATGGCTACACCTTC.

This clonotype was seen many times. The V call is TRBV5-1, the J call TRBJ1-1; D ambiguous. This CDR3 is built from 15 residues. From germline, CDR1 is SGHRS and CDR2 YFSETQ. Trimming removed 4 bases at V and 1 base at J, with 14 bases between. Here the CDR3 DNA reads TGCGCCAGCAGCCGGGAGGGCAGTGGGAACACTGAAGCTTTCTTT. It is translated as CASSREGSGNTEAFF.

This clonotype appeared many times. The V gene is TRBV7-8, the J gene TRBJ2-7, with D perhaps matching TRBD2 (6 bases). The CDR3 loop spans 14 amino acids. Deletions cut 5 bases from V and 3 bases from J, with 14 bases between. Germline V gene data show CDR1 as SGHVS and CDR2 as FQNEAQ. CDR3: CASSVEEGLYEQYF. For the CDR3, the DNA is TGTGCCAGCAGCGTCGAGGAGGGGCTCTACGAGCAGTACTTC. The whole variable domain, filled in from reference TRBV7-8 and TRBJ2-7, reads GAGVSQSPRYKVAKRGQDVALRCDPISGHVSLFWYQQALGQGPEFLTYFQNEAQLDKSGLPSDRFFAERPEGSVSTLKIQRTQQEDSAVYLCASSVEEGLYEQYFGPGTRLTVT.